Each of the 8 T cell receptor beta chains below was sequenced from the same sample in a study of T cell responses to AZD1222 COVID-19 vaccine. Sequenced by immunoSEQ multiplex PCR; TCRdb stores in-frame clones only, minus some. In the table there are around 19,000 clones, roughly 89% of which are singletons. Sample: peripheral blood, taken 28 days after the second AZD1222 dose. The receptor source for this set is an adult who received the AZD1222 COVID-19 vaccine.

The V and J genes are TRBV2 and TRBJ2-3, with TRBD2 matching over 13 bases. Per germline, CDR1 SNHLY and CDR2 FYNNEI. V lost 10 bases to trimming and J lost 5 bases; unmatched junction nucleotides: 6. The CDR3 extends over 14 amino acids. The CDR3 is CATIRTSGGDTQYF. Here the CDR3 DNA reads TGTGCCACTATAAGGACTAGCGGGGGAGATACGCAGTATTTT.

J is TRBJ1-4 and V is TRBV6-5; a weak D match, TRBD1 (6 bases). The ends were cut back, 5 bases at V and 6 bases at J, with 13 bases in the middle. The CDR3 consists of 14 residues. Per germline, CDR1 MNHEY and CDR2 SVGAGI. CDR3 loop: CASSLGTLDEKLFF. As DNA, the CDR3 is TGTGCCAGCAGTCTAGGGACACTAGATGAAAAACTGTTTTTT.

V usage is TRBV6-5 and J usage is TRBJ2-1, with a weak D call TRBD1 (6 bases). The germline V gene encodes CDR1 MNHEY and CDR2 SVGAGI. This CDR3 region has 15 residues. Trimming took off 0 bases at V and 5 bases at J, with 11 bases between the two ends. This chain's CDR3 is CASSYSVTGNNEQFF. The CDR3 bases are TGTGCCAGCAGTTACTCCGTGACAGGCAACAATGAGCAGTTCTTC.

This clone is termed large. This chain uses TRBV6-4 with TRBJ2-2, with a weak D call TRBD1 (6 bases). CDR1 and CDR2 (germline): MRHNA, SNTAGT. CDR3 size: 13 residues. V lost 4 bases and J 3 bases, leaving 6 bases between the germline ends. CDR3 in amino acids: CASSAGDTGELFF. CDR3 nucleotides: TGTGCCAGCAGTGCAGGGGACACCGGGGAGCTGTTTTTT.

V is TRBV5-4 and J is TRBJ2-3; tentative D call: TRBD1 (6 bases). This CDR3 contains 14 residues. CDR1 SGHNT and CDR2 YYREEE come from the germline V gene (reference sequence). V lost 4 bases and J lost 5, with 14 bases in between. The CDR3 DNA follows: TGTGCCAGCAGCCAACAGGGTTCAGAAGATACGCAGTATTTT. Protein sequence: CASSQQGSEDTQYF.

The chain recombines TRBV7-6 with TRBJ1-4; D may be TRBD1 (6 bases). Germline assignment: CDR1 SGHVS and CDR2 FNYEAQ. The length of the CDR3 is 14 residues. Trimming removed 0 bases at V and 7 bases at J, with 9 bases between. CDR3 bases: TGTGCCAGCAGCTTAGCGGGCAGGGGTGAAAAACTGTTTTTT. It specifies CASSLAGRGEKLFF.

The chain uses TRBV7-3 and TRBJ2-1; TRBD2 matches at 10 bases. Germline CDR1 reads SGHTA; CDR2 reads FQGTGA. V was pared by 5 bases and J by 6 bases, with 7 bases of the junction left unmatched. The CDR3 extends over 15 amino acids. The CDR3 sequence is CASSLGLAATNEQFF. The CDR3, as DNA: TGTGCCAGCAGCCTCGGACTAGCGGCCACCAATGAGCAGTTCTTC.

V is TRBV7-2 and J is TRBJ2-5, with no clear D. Germline CDR1 SGHTA, CDR2 FQGNSA. There are 12 residues in the CDR3. V shed 0 bases and J shed 5 bases, with 4 bases lying between them. CDR3 bases: TGTGCCAGCAGCTTAGCGTGGGAGACCCAGTACTTC. This sequence encodes CASSLAWETQYF.